This passage covers 3 T cell receptor beta chains from one sample sequenced in a study of monozygotic twins with cystic fibrosis. The table came from immunoSEQ multiplex PCR; TCRdb's copy has only in-frame clones and leaves some out. The table has some 25,000 clones, 95% to 98% seen once. The sequenced sample consisted of blood. The source of these receptors is a girl aged 2-10 years with cystic fibrosis.

The J gene is TRBJ2-1, the V gene TRBV6-1; D is uncertain. CDR1 and CDR2 (germline): MNHNS, SASEGT. The CDR3 consists of 13 residues. Trimming shortened V by 2 bases and J by 5 bases, and 7 bases separated the two germline ends. The chain's CDR3 is CASSERHDNEQFF. The CDR3 region has the DNA TGTGCCAGCAGTGAACGCCACGACAATGAGCAGTTCTTC.

The rearrangement links TRBV28 to TRBJ2-7; TRBD1 or TRBD2 may be the D gene (6 bases each). The CDR3 is 14 amino acids. The germline V and J ends were trimmed by 3 bases and 2 bases, with 11 bases remaining between them. The germline gives CDR1 MDHEN, CDR2 SYDVKM. CDR3 loop: CASSFGRGAYEQYF. The CDR3, as DNA: TGTGCCAGCAGTTTCGGTAGGGGGGCCTACGAGCAGTACTTC. The full variable domain, rest sourced from reference TRBV28 and TRBJ2-7, is DVKVTQSSRYLVKRTGEKVFLECVQDMDHENMFWYRQDPGLGLRLIYFSYDVKMKEKGDIPEGYSVSREKKERFSLILESASTNQTSMYLCASSFGRGAYEQYFGPGTRLTVT.

V and J are TRBV5-4 and TRBJ2-1; 9 bases agree with TRBD2. The CDR3 has 16 amino acids. The germline CDR1 and CDR2 sequences are SGHNT and YYREEE (reference sequence). V shed 6 bases, J shed 6 bases, and the junction held 13 bases outside the gene matches. CDR3 region: CASTSGGAGGSNEQFF. CDR3 in DNA: TGTGCCAGCACCTCGGGAGGCGCGGGAGGGTCCAATGAGCAGTTCTTC.